Listed below are T cell receptor beta chains from one sample, sequenced in a study of cytomegalovirus exposure and HLA in healthy donors. Assay used: immunoSEQ multiplex PCR; TCRdb lists only in-frame clones, some missing. This table has 55,000 to 65,000 clones, roughly nine tenths appearing once. Sequencing input: PBMCs. Receptors originate from a man aged 25-45 years in good health and CMV-seropositive. Each CDR3 is given with its conserved first and last residue. D genes are given only for firm matches. The size field is filled for only some rows; it gives once, few, many or a size class.

size	D	V	J	CDR3	DNA
-	TRBD2	TRBV19	TRBJ2-7	CASSTFSAGGPPEQYF	TGTGCCAGTAGTACTTTCTCAGCGGGAGGGCCCCCCGAGCAGTACTTC
-	TRBD1	TRBV7-6	TRBJ2-3	CASSFYGTGQGGTDTQYF	TGTGCCAGCAGTTTTTACGGCACCGGACAGGGGGGCACAGATACGCAGTATTTT
-	TRBD1	TRBV5-4	TRBJ2-3	CASSLEGQERDTQYF	TGTGCCAGCAGCTTGGAAGGACAGGAGAGGGATACGCAGTATTTT
-	-	TRBV7-9	TRBJ2-7	CASSRGVGGYEQYF	TGTGCCAGCAGCCGAGGGGTCGGGGGATACGAGCAGTACTTC
-	-	TRBV30	TRBJ1-5	CAWSGTSNQPQHF	TGTGCCTGGAGCGGGACAAGCAATCAGCCCCAGCATTTT
-	-	TRBV27	TRBJ1-1	CASSWEGSSEAFF	TGTGCCAGCAGTTGGGAGGGATCCTCTGAAGCTTTCTTT
-	-	TRBV7-2	TRBJ1-3	CASSLSGVSSGNTIYF	TGTGCCAGCAGCTTAAGCGGGGTTAGCTCTGGAAACACCATATATTTT
-	TRBD1	TRBV28	TRBJ1-3	CASSLQTGTGNTIYF	TGTGCCAGCAGTCTACAGACAGGGACTGGAAACACCATATATTTT
-	-	TRBV18	TRBJ1-1	CASSPDSWSTEAFF	TGTGCCAGCTCACCAGATAGCTGGAGTACTGAAGCTTTCTTT
-	TRBD1	TRBV28	TRBJ1-5	CASSLLTGLNQPQHF	TGTGCCAGCAGTTTACTGACAGGGCTAAATCAGCCCCAGCATTTT
-	-	TRBV4-1	TRBJ1-3	CASSQSVPSGNTIYF	TGCGCCAGCAGCCAATCAGTTCCCTCTGGAAACACCATATATTTT
-	-	TRBV7-6	TRBJ2-1	CASSPTIYNEQFF	TGTGCCAGCAGCCCAACTATATACAATGAGCAGTTCTTC
-	TRBD1	TRBV5-1	TRBJ1-4	CASSLQGAGANEKLFF	TGCGCCAGCAGCCTACAGGGGGCAGGGGCTAATGAAAAACTGTTTTTT
-	-	TRBV5-6	TRBJ2-2	CASSLSGAPYTGELFF	TGTGCCAGCAGCTTGAGCGGAGCTCCCTACACCGGGGAGCTGTTTTTT
-	TRBD2	TRBV19	TRBJ2-1	CASSKRLAGESRSYNEQFF	TGTGCCAGTAGTAAGCGGCTAGCGGGAGAAAGTAGGTCCTACAATGAGCAGTTCTTC
-	TRBD2	TRBV6-5	TRBJ2-7	CASSTSGRASYEQYF	TGTGCCAGCAGTACTAGCGGGAGGGCCTCCTACGAGCAGTACTTC
-	-	TRBV7-2	TRBJ2-7	CASSPGESSYEQYF	TGTGCCAGCAGCCCAGGGGAGAGCTCCTACGAGCAGTACTTC
few	-	TRBV7-8	TRBJ1-1	CASSPTVNTEAFF	TGTGCCAGCAGCCCGACAGTGAACACTGAAGCTTTCTTT
-	-	TRBV4-2	TRBJ2-1	CASSQSPGGSDSYNEQFF	TGTGCCAGCAGCCAATCTCCGGGCGGGTCGGATTCCTACAATGAGCAGTTCTTC
-	-	TRBV7-2	TRBJ1-5	CASSLGRDGPQHF	TGTGCCAGCAGCTTAGGGCGGGATGGGCCCCAGCATTTT
-	-	TRBV11-1	TRBJ2-1	CASSLGGPGGNEQFF	TGTGCCAGCAGCTTAGGAGGCCCCGGGGGCAATGAGCAGTTCTTC
once	-	TRBV27	TRBJ1-6	CASSLYSTSDYNSPLHF	TGTGCCAGCAGTTTATATAGCACATCCGATTATAATTCACCCCTCCACTTT
-	-	TRBV9	TRBJ1-1	CASSVRQENTEAFF	TGTGCCAGCAGCGTCAGACAGGAGAACACTGAAGCTTTCTTT
-	TRBD1	TRBV28	TRBJ2-7	CASSNRGRAYEQYF	TGTGCCAGCAGCAACAGGGGAAGAGCGTACGAGCAGTACTTC
-	TRBD1	TRBV7-9	TRBJ2-7	CASSPLGQNEQYF	TGTGCCAGCAGCCCCTTGGGACAGAACGAGCAGTACTTC
-	-	TRBV7-3	TRBJ1-1	CASSPSPQGKDTEAFF	TGTGCCAGCAGCCCAAGCCCACAGGGTAAGGACACTGAAGCTTTCTTT
-	TRBD2	TRBV28	TRBJ2-3	CASRPAGARTDTQYF	TGTGCCAGCAGACCAGCGGGAGCCAGGACAGATACGCAGTATTTT
-	-	TRBV2	TRBJ2-2	CASTAVAAGELFF	TGTGCCAGCACTGCCGTGGCCGCCGGGGAGCTGTTTTTT
-	-	TRBV5-1	TRBJ1-1	CASSLVRGGNTEAFF	TGCGCCAGCAGCTTGGTAAGGGGAGGGAACACTGAAGCTTTCTTT
-	TRBD1	TRBV5-1	TRBJ1-1	CASSLTWAGGNTEAFF	TGCGCCAGCAGCTTGACTTGGGCAGGGGGAAACACTGAAGCTTTCTTT
-	TRBD1	TRBV30	TRBJ1-5	CAWRGTGGAGNQPQHF	TGTGCCTGGAGAGGGACAGGGGGCGCCGGCAATCAGCCCCAGCATTTT
few	TRBD1	TRBV7-2	TRBJ1-2	CASSRWGQTYGYTF	TGTGCCAGCAGCCGATGGGGACAGACCTATGGCTACACCTTC
-	-	TRBV6-5	TRBJ1-2	CASNYIGVNYGYTF	TGTGCCAGCAACTACATCGGGGTTAACTATGGCTACACCTTC
-	-	TRBV2	TRBJ1-2	CASSGARLPNYGYTF	TGTGCCAGCAGTGGGGCCCGGCTCCCTAACTATGGCTACACCTTC
-	-	TRBV27	TRBJ2-1	CASSSGTKSYNEQFF	TGTGCCAGCAGCTCCGGGACAAAATCCTACAATGAGCAGTTCTTC
-	TRBD1	TRBV6-5	TRBJ2-7	CASSLQGYEQYF	TGTGCCAGCAGCCTACAGGGGTACGAGCAGTACTTC
once	TRBD2	TRBV7-9	TRBJ2-1	CASSLVTSGRDYNEQFF	TGTGCCAGCAGCTTAGTAACTAGCGGGAGAGACTACAATGAGCAGTTCTTC